This T cell receptor (beta chain) was sequenced during a study of shared clonotypes between healthy human individuals. Profiling relied on immunoSEQ multiplex PCR, and the TCRdb table lists in-frame clones only, not all of them. Among around 500,000 clones listed, around 80% were seen once. Germline values: CDR1 SNHLY, CDR2 FYNNEI. The CDR3 extends over 12 amino acids. The study, taken as a whole, reports: It was only blood that was sampled, and tissue repertoires likely differ.

On this clone itself: Its antigen is still unknown.

Sequenced material: PBMCs. V usage is TRBV2 and J usage is TRBJ2-5, with unresolved D. The J call could be wrong; TRBJ2-7 is a better fit for the DNA end. This sequence was found in a woman in her thirties or forties in good health. Some clones in this sample may be carry-over from other donors' samples. The CDR3 DNA is TGTGCCAGCAGGAGGCAGGCCTACGAGCAGTACTTC. It specifies CASRRQAYEQYF.